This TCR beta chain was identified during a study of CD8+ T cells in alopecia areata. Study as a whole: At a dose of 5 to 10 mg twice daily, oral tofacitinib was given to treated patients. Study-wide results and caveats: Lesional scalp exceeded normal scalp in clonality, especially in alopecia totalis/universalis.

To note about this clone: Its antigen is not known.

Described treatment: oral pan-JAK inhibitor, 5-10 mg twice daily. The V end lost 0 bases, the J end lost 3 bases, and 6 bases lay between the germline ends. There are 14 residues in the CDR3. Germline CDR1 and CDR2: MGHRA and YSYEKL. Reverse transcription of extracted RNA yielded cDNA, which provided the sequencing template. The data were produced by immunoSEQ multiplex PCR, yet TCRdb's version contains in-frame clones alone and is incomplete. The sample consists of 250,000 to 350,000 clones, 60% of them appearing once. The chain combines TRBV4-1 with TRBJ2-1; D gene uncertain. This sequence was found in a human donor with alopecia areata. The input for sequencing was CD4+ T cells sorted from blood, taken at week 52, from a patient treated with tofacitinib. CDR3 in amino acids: CASSQERSYNEQFF. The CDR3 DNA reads TGCGCCAGCAGCCAAGAGAGGAGCTACAATGAGCAGTTCTTC.